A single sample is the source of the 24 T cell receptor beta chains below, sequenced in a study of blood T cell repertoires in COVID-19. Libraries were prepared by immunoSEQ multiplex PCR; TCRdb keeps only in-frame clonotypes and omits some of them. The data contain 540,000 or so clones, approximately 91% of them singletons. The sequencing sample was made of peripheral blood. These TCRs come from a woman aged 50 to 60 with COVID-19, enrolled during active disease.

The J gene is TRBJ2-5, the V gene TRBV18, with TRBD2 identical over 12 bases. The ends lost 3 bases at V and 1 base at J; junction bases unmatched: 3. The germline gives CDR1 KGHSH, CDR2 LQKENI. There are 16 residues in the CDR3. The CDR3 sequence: CASSPTSGGSQETQYF. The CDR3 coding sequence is TGTGCCAGCTCACCGACTAGCGGGGGATCCCAAGAGACCCAGTACTTC.

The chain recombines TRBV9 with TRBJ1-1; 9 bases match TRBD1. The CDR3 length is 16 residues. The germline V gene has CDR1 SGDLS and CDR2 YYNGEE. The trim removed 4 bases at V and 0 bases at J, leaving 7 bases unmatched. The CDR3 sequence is CASSPGGTGMNTEAFF. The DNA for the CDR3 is TGTGCCAGCAGCCCAGGGGGGACAGGGATGAACACTGAAGCTTTCTTT.

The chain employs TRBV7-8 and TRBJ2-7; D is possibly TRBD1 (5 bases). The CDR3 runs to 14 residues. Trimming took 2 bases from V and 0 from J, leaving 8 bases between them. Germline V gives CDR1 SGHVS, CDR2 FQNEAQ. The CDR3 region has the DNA TGTGCCAGCAGCTTAAGGGGCCTCTCCTACGAGCAGTACTTC. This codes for CASSLRGLSYEQYF.

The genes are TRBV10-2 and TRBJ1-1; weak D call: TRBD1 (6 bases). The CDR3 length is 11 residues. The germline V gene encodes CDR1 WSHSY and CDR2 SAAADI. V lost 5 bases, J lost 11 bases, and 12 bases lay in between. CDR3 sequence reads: CASSMAGAAFF. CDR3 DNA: TGCGCCAGCAGTATGGCAGGGGCGGCTTTCTTT.

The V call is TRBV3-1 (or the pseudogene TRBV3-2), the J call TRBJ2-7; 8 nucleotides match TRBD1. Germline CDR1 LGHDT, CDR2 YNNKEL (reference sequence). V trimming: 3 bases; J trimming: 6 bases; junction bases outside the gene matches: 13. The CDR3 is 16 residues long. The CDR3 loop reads CASSHSFGQGATEQYF. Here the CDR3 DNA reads TGTGCCAGCAGCCATAGTTTCGGACAGGGTGCCACCGAGCAGTACTTC.

This CDR3 reads CAILAGGYNEQFF. CDR3 nucleotide sequence: TGTGCCATCCTAGCGGGGGGCTACAATGAGCAGTTCTTC. This chain connects TRBV2 to TRBJ2-1, with TRBD2 matching over 11 bases. Germline assignment: CDR1 SNHLY and CDR2 FYNNEI. V shed 10 bases, J shed 3 bases, and the junction held 2 bases outside the gene matches. The CDR3 runs to 13 residues.

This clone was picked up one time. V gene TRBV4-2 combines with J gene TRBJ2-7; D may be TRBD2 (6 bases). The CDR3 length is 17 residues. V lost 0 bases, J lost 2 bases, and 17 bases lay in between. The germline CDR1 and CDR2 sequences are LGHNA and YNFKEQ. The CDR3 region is CASSQDLDGGLTYEQYF. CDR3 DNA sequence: TGTGCCAGCAGCCAAGATCTTGATGGGGGGTTAACCTACGAGCAGTACTTC.

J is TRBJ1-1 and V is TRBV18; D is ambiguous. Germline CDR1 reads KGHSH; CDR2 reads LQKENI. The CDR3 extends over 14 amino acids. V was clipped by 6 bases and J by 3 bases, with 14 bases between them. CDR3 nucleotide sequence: TGTGCCAGCTCCTTCGATCGGGAGGACACTGAAGCTTTCTTT. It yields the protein CASSFDREDTEAFF. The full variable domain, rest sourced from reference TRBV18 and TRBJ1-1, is NAGVMQNPRHLVRRRGQEARLRCSPMKGHSHVYWYRQLPEEGLKFMVYLQKENIIDESGMPKERFSAEFPKEGPSILRIQQVVRGDSAAYFCASSFDREDTEAFFGQGTRLTVV.

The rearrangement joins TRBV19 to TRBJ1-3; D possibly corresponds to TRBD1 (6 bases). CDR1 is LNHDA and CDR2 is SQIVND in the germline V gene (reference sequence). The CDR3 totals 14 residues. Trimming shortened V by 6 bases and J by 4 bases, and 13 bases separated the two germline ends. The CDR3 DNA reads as TGTGCCAGTAGCCGACAGGATTTAGGAAACACCATATATTTT. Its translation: CASSRQDLGNTIYF.

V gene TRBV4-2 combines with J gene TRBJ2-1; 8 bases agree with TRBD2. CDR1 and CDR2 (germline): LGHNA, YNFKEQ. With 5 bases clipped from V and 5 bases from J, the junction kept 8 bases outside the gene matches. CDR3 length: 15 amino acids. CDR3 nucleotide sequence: TGTGCCAGCAGCTCCACCGGGACTAGTAACAATGAGCAGTTCTTC. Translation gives CASSSTGTSNNEQFF.

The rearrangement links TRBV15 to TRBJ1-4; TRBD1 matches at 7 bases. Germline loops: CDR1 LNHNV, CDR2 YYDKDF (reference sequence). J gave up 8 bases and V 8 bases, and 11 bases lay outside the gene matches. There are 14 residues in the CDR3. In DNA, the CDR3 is TGTGCCACCGACCCCGTGGGACAGAGAGAAAAACTGTTTTTT. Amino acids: CATDPVGQREKLFF.

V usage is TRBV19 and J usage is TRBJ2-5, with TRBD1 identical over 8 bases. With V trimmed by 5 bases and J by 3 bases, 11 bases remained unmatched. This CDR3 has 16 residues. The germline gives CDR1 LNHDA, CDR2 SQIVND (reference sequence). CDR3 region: CASSLIRGQGEETQYF. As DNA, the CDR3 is TGTGCCAGTAGTCTCATCCGAGGACAGGGAGAAGAGACCCAGTACTTC. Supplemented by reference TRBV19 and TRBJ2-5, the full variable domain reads DGGITQSPKYLFRKEGQNVTLSCEQNLNHDAMYWYRQDPGQGLRLIYYSQIVNDFQKGDIAEGYSVSREKKESFPLTVTSAQKNPTAFYLCASSLIRGQGEETQYFGPGTRLLVL.

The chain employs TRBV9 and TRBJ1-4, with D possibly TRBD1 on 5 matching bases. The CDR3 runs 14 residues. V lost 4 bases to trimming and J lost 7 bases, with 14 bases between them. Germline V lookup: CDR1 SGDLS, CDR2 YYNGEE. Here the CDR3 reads CASSRTRRGEKLFF. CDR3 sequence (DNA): TGTGCCAGCAGCCGGACACGGAGAGGTGAAAAACTGTTTTTT.

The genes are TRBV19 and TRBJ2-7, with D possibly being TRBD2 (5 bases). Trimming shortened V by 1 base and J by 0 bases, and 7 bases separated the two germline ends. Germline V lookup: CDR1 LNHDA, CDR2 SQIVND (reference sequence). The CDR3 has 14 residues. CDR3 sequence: CASSIAADSYEQYF. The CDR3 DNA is TGTGCCAGTAGTATAGCAGCGGACTCCTACGAGCAGTACTTC.

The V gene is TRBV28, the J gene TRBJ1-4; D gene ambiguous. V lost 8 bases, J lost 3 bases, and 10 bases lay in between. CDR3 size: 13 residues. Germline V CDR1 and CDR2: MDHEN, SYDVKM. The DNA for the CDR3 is TGTGCCAGCCTCCCCCCCTCTAATGAAAAACTGTTTTTT. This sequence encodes CASLPPSNEKLFF.

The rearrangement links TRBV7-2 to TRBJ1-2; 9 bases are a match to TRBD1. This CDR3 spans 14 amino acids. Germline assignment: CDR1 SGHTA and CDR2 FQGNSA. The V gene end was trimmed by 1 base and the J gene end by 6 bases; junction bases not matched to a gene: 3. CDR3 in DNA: TGTGCCAGCAGCTTAGTGGGACAGGGTGATGGCTACACCTTC. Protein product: CASSLVGQGDGYTF.

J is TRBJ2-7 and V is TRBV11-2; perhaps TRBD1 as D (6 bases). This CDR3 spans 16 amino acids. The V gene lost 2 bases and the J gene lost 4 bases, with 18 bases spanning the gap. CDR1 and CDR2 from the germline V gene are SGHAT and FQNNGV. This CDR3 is CASSLRGGTGIYEQYF. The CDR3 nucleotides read TGTGCCAGCAGCTTAAGGGGCGGTACAGGGATTTACGAGCAGTACTTC.

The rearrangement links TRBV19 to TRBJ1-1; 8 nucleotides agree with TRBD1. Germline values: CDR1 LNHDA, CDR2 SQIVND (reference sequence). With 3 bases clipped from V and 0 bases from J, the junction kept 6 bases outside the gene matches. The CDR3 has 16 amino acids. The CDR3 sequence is CASSIPGGGMNTEAFF. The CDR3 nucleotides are TGTGCCAGTAGTATCCCAGGGGGCGGAATGAACACTGAAGCTTTCTTT.

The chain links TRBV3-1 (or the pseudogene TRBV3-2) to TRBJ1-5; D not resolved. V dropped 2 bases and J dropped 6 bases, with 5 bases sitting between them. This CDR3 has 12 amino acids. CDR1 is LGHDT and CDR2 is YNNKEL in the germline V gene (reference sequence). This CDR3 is CASSQIGQPQHF. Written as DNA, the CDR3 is TGTGCCAGCAGCCAAATCGGTCAGCCCCAGCATTTT.

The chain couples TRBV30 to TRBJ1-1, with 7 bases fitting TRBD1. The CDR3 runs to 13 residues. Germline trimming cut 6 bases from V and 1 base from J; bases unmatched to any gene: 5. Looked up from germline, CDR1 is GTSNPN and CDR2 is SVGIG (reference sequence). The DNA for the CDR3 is TGTGCCTGCCGAGGGACAGAGAACACTGAAGCTTTCTTT. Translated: CACRGTENTEAFF.

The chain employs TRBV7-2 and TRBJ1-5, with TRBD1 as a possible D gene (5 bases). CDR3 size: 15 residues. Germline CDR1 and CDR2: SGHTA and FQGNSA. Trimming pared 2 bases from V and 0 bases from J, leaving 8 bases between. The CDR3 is CASSLSTVSNQPQHF. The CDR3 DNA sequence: TGTGCCAGCAGCTTATCGACAGTTAGCAATCAGCCCCAGCATTTT.

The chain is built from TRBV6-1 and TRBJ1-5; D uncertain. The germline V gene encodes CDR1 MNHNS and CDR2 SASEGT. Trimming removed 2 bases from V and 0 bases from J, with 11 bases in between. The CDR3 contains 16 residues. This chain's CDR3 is CASSESRRLSNQPQHF. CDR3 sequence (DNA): TGTGCCAGCAGTGAATCCAGGAGGCTTAGCAATCAGCCCCAGCATTTT.

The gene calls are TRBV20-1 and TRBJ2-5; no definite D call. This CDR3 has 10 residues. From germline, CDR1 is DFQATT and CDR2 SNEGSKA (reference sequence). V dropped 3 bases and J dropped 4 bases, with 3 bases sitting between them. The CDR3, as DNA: TGCAGTGCTAGCATAGAGACCCAGTACTTC. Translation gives CSASIETQYF.

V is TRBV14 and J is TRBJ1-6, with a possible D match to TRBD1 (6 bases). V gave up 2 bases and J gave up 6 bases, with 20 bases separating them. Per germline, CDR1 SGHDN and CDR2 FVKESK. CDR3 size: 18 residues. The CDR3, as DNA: TGTGCCAGCAGCCAACTACTCGGTGGGGGGGCGCTTAATTCACCCCTCCACTTT. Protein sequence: CASSQLLGGGALNSPLHF.